The sequence of this T cell receptor beta chain was determined in a study of cytomegalovirus exposure and HLA in healthy donors. The germline V gene has CDR1 MNHNS and CDR2 SASEGT. The CDR3 sequence is 14 residues long. V was pared by 2 bases and J by 4 bases, with 11 bases between. PCR was performed using 60 Vbeta and 13 Jbeta primers. Method: immunoSEQ multiplex PCR; TCRdb's copy keeps in-frame clones and lacks some. There are 130,000 to 150,000 clones in the sample; 65% to 85% occur only once, and around 7% lies in the top ten. The material sequenced was PBMCs. The TCR comes from a woman aged 40 to 55 in good health and CMV-seropositive. The V and J genes are TRBV6-1 and TRBJ1-2, with D possibly TRBD1 on 6 matching bases. The CDR3 protein is CASSEQGNSYGYTF. CDR3 nucleotides: TGTGCCAGCAGTGAACAGGGGAACAGCTATGGCTACACCTTC.